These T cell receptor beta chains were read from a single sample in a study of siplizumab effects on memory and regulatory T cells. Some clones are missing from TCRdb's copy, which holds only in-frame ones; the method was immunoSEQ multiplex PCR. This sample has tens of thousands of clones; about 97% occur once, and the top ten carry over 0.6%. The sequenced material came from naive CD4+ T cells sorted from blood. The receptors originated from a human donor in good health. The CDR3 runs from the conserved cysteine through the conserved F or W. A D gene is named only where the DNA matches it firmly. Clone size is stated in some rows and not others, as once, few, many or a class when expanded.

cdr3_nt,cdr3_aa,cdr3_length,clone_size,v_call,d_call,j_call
TGCGCCAGCAGCCAAGAATGGGGAGAGCAGTACTTC,CASSQEWGEQYF,12,once,TRBV4-1,NA,TRBJ2-7
TGTGCCAGCAGGCCCGGGACGCTCTACGAGCAGTACTTC,CASRPGTLYEQYF,13,NA,TRBV28,NA,TRBJ2-7
TGTGCCAGCTCACCGGACAGGGGGTTGCAAGAGACCCAGTACTTC,CASSPDRGLQETQYF,15,NA,TRBV18,TRBD1,TRBJ2-5
TGTGCCAGCAGTGCTGAAGGTTACTCCTACAATGAGCAGTTCTTC,CASSAEGYSYNEQFF,15,NA,TRBV6-1,NA,TRBJ2-1
TGTGCCAGCAGCTTAGTAGCCTACAATGAGCAGTTCTTC,CASSLVAYNEQFF,13,NA,TRBV7-9,NA,TRBJ2-1
TGTGCCAGCAGCTTAGATAGCGGGAGTGGCAATGAGCAGTTCTTC,CASSLDSGSGNEQFF,15,NA,TRBV7-2,TRBD2,TRBJ2-1
TGCGCCAGCAGCTTCCAACAGGGCACCGGGGAGCTGTTTTTT,CASSFQQGTGELFF,14,NA,TRBV5-1,NA,TRBJ2-2
TGTGCCAGCAGTTCAGGGACAGGGGGCCTTTGGCGCTATGGCTACACCTTC,CASSSGTGGLWRYGYTF,17,NA,TRBV27,TRBD1,TRBJ1-2
TGTGCCAGCTCACCCTTCTCCCCGGGGAATAATTCACCCCTCCACTTT,CASSPFSPGNNSPLHF,16,NA,TRBV18,NA,TRBJ1-6
TGTGCCAGCAGAGAGGGGGCCTTGACAGATACGCAGTATTTT,CASREGALTDTQYF,14,NA,TRBV6-1,TRBD1,TRBJ2-3
TGTGCCAGCAGCGCCAGCGGGAGTTGGGGCACAGATACGCAGTATTTT,CASSASGSWGTDTQYF,16,NA,TRBV7-9,TRBD2,TRBJ2-3
TGCGCCAGCAGCTTCCGGGTGGGGGACATCGGGGAGCTGTTTTTT,CASSFRVGDIGELFF,15,NA,TRBV5-1,NA,TRBJ2-2
TGTGCCAGCAGCAAAGAGCAGCGGCCGAACACCGGGGAGCTGTTTTTT,CASSKEQRPNTGELFF,16,NA,TRBV21-1,NA,TRBJ2-2
TGTGCCAGCAGACTCACAGGAGCCGGGGCCAACGTCCTGACTTTC,CASRLTGAGANVLTF,15,NA,TRBV2,NA,TRBJ2-6
TGTGCCAGTAGTATAGATCCAGGAACCTACGAGCAGTACTTC,CASSIDPGTYEQYF,14,NA,TRBV19,NA,TRBJ2-7
TGTGCCAGCAGCCCCAGTCAGAACACTGAAGCTTTCTTT,CASSPSQNTEAFF,13,NA,TRBV7-6,NA,TRBJ1-1
TGTGCCAGCAGTTTACTAGCGGGAGTATGGGGTGAGCAGTTCTTC,CASSLLAGVWGEQFF,15,NA,TRBV27,TRBD2,TRBJ2-1
TGTGCCACCAGCAGAGATTTGGGACAACAAATCTCTGGAAACACCATATATTTT,CATSRDLGQQISGNTIYF,18,once,TRBV15,NA,TRBJ1-3
TGTGCCAGCAGTCCTGGGACTAGCGGGGAATACGAGCAGTACTTC,CASSPGTSGEYEQYF,15,NA,TRBV6-1,TRBD2,TRBJ2-7
TGTGCCAGCAGCTTAGGGGATTACACCGGGGAGCTGTTTTTT,CASSLGDYTGELFF,14,NA,TRBV7-2,NA,TRBJ2-2
TGTGCCAGCAGCTCCGGGACTAGCGGGATCACCGGGGAGCTGTTTTTT,CASSSGTSGITGELFF,16,NA,TRBV11-3,TRBD2,TRBJ2-2
TGTGCCTGGAGTGTACGGTGGTCATCTAGCACAGATACGCAGTATTTT,CAWSVRWSSSTDTQYF,16,NA,TRBV30,NA,TRBJ2-3
TGTGCCAGTGGACCGGGAGTAGGTACAGATACGCAGTATTTT,CASGPGVGTDTQYF,14,NA,TRBV19,NA,TRBJ2-3
TGTGCCAGCAGCTGGTCTCGGGGGCAGCCCCAGCATTTT,CASSWSRGQPQHF,13,NA,TRBV7-3,NA,TRBJ1-5
TGCGCCAGCAGCCTGAAGGTTGACAGGAGCACAGATACGCAGTATTTT,CASSLKVDRSTDTQYF,16,once,TRBV5-1,NA,TRBJ2-3
TGTGCCAGCAGGTCCTCGACTAGCGGGACTCGGAAGACCCAGTACTTC,CASRSSTSGTRKTQYF,16,NA,TRBV28,TRBD2,TRBJ2-5
TGTGCCAGCAGTCGGACAGGGACTTCCTACAATGAGCAGTTCTTC,CASSRTGTSYNEQFF,15,NA,TRBV6-5,TRBD1,TRBJ2-1
TGTGCCAGCAGCCGAACCTGGACGGGCTACGAGCAGTACTTC,CASSRTWTGYEQYF,14,NA,TRBV5-6,NA,TRBJ2-7
TGTGCCAGCTCACCAACTGACAGCTATAGCAATCAGCCCCAGCATTTT,CASSPTDSYSNQPQHF,16,NA,TRBV18,NA,TRBJ1-5